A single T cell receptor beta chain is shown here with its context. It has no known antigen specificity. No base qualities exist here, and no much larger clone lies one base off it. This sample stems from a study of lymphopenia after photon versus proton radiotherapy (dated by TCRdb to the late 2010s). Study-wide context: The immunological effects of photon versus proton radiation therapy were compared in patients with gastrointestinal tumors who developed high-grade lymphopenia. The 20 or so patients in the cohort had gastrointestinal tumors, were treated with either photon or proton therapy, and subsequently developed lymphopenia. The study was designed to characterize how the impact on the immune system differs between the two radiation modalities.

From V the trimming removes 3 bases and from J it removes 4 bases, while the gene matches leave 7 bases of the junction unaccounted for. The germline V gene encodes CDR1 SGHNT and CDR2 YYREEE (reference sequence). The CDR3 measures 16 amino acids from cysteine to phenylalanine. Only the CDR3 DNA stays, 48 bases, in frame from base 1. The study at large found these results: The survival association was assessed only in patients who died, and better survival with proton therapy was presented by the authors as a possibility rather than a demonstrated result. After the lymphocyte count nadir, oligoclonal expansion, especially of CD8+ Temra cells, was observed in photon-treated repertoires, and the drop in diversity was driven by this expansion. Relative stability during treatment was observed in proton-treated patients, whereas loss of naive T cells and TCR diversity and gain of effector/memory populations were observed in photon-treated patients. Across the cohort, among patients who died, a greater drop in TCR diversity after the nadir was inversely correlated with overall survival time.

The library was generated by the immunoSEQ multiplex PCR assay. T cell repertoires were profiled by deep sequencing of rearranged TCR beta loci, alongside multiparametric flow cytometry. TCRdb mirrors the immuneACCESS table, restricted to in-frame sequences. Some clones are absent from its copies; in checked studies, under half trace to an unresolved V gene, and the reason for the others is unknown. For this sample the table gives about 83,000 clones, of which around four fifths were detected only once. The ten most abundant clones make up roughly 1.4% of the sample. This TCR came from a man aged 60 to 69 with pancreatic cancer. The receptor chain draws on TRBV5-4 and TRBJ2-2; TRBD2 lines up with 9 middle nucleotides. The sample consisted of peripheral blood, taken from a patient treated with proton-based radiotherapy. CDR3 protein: CASSSFSGSGTGELFF. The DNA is TGTGCCAGCAGCTCTTTTAGCGGGAGCGGCACCGGGGAGCTGTTTTTT.